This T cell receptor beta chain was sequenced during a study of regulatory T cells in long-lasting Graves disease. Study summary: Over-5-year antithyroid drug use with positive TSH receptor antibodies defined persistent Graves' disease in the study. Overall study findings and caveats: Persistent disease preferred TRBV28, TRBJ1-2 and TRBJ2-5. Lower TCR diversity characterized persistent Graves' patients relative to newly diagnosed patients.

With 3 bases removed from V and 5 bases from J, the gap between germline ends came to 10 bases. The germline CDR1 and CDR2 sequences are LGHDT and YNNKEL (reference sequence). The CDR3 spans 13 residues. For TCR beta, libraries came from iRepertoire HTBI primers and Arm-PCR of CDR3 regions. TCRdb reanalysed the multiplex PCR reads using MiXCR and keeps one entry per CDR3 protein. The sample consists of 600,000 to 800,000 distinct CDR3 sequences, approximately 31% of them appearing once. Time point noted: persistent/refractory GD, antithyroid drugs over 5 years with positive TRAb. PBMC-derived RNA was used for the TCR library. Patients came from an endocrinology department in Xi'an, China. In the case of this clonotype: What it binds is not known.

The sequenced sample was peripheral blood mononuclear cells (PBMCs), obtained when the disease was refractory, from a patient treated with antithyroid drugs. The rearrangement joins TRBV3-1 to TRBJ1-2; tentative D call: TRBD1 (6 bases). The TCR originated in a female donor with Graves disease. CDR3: CASSHGGRYGYTF. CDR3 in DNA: TGTGCCAGCAGCCATGGGGGCCGGTATGGCTACACCTTC. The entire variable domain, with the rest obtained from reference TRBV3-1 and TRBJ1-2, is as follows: DTAVSQTPKYLVTQMGNDKSIKCEQNLGHDTMYWYKQDSKKFLKIMFSYNNKELIINETVPNRFSPKSPDKAHLNLHINSLELGDSAVYFCASSHGGRYGYTFGSGTRLTVV.